This TCR beta chain was obtained from a study of control samples from healthy donors and cancer patients. Some clones are missing from TCRdb's copy, which holds only in-frame ones; the method was immunoSEQ multiplex PCR. The sample lists 110,000 or so clones, 70% to 85% seen once, with 5% to 8.5% in the top ten. Germline CDR1 is SGHNT and CDR2 is YYREEE (reference sequence). This CDR3 region has 13 residues. The ends were cut back, 3 bases at V and 6 bases at J, with 12 bases in the middle. The receptor was derived from a young man in good health. The rearrangement joins TRBV5-4 to TRBJ1-1; tentatively, D is TRBD1 (6 bases). The specimen sequenced was blood. The CDR3 sequence: CASSWGAAAEAFF. DNA for the CDR3: TGTGCCAGCAGCTGGGGGGCAGCGGCTGAAGCTTTCTTT.